This T cell receptor beta chain was captured by sequencing in a study of early T cells in non-severe SARS-CoV-2 infection. Study background: Sequencing used unsorted whole-blood bulk RNA, so chains lack pairing.

Only a few counts were recorded for this clonotype. In the library, individual cDNA molecules carried attached unique molecular identifiers. TCRdb recomputed calls from the 5' RACE reads with MiXCR, one row per CDR3 protein. Here the sample spans fewer than 60,000 distinct CDR3 sequences, about a tenth being singletons. Germline V lookup: CDR1 MNHEY, CDR2 SVGEGT. The CDR3 totals 14 residues. V was clipped by 5 bases and J by 7 bases; unmatched bases: 6. The chain links TRBV6-2 or TRBV6-3 to TRBJ2-3; 10 nucleotides match TRBD1. Input material: whole blood. The clonotype comes from an adult who was a healthcare worker with PCR-confirmed SARS-CoV-2 infection or an uninfected control (not recorded which). DNA for the CDR3: TGTGCCAGCAGTGGGACAGGGGCAAAATATACGCAGTATTTT. Amino acid sequence: CASSGTGAKYTQYF.